This TCR beta chain appears in the sequencing data of a study of blood T cell repertoires in COVID-19. On the study more broadly: Nucleic acid was either cDNA or gDNA, and it came from T cells, B-cell-depleted T cells, or PBMCs.

The CDR3 has 16 residues. Germline V gene sequence: CDR1 LGHNA, CDR2 YNFKEQ. The V end lost 0 bases, the J end lost 4 bases, and 12 bases lay between the germline ends. Data came from immunoSEQ multiplex PCR; TCRdb stores just in-frame clones and leaves some out. This sample has 200,000 to 300,000 clones; about nine tenths occur once, and the top ten carry approximately 4.3%. The chain combines TRBV4-2 with TRBJ2-2; maybe TRBD1 (5 bases). The clonotype originates from a man between 60 and 75 years old who had recovered from COVID-19. The sequencing input was peripheral blood. The CDR3: CASSQDLGRVTGELFF. The CDR3 bases are TGTGCCAGCAGCCAAGATTTGGGCAGGGTCACCGGGGAGCTGTTTTTT.